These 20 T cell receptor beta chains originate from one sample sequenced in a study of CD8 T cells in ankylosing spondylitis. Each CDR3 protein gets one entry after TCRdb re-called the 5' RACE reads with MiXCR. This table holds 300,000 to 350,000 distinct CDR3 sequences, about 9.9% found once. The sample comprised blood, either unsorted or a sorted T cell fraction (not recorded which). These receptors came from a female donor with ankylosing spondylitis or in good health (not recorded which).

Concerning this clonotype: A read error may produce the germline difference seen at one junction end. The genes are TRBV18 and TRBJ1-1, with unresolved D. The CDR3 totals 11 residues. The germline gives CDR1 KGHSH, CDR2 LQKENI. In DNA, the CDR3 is TGTGCCAGCTCACCCGACCAGAGGCTTAGCTTT. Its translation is CASSPDQRLSF.

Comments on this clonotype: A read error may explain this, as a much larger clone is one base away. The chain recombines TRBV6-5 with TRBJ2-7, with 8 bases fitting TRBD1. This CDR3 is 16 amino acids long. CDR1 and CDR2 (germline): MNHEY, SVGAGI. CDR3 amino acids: CANSYSIIRGPYEQYF. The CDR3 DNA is TGTGCCAACAGTTACTCGATAATCAGGGGGCCCTACGAGCAGTACTTC.

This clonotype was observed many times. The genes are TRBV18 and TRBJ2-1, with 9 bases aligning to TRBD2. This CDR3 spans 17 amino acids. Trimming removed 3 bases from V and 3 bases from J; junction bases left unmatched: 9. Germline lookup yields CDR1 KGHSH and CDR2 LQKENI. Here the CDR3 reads CASSPPAGTSNYNEQFF. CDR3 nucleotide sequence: TGTGCCAGCTCACCCCCGGCCGGGACTAGCAACTACAATGAGCAGTTCTTC.

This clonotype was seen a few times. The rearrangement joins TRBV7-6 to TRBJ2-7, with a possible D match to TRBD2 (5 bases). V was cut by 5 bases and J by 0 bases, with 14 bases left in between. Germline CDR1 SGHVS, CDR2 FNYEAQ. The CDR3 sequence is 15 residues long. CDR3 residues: CASSPIPDSSYEQYF. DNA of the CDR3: TGTGCCAGCAGCCCAATCCCGGACTCCTCCTACGAGCAGTACTTC.

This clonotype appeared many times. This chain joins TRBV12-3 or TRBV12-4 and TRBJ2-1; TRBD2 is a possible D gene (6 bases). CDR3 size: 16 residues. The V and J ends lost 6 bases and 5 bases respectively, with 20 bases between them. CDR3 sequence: CASRSLGGLSHNEQFF. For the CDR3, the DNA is TGTGCCAGCAGAAGTTTGGGGGGACTTTCACACAATGAGCAGTTCTTC.

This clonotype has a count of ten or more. CDR3 sequence reads: CAILSFTTGEQYF. The CDR3 DNA reads as TGTGCCATCCTAAGTTTTACGACTGGTGAGCAGTACTTC. The chain combines TRBV10-3 with TRBJ2-7; D uncertain. The germline V and J ends were trimmed by 8 bases and 7 bases, with 18 bases remaining between them. Germline V CDR1 and CDR2: ENHRY, SYGVKD. The length of the CDR3 is 13 residues.

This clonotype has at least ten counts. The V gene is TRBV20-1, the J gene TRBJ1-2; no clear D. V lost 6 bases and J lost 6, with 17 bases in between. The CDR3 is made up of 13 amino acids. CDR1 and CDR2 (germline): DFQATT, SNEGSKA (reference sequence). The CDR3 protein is CSAPLETSNGYTF. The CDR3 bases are TGCAGTGCCCCCCTGGAGACATCGAATGGCTACACCTTC.

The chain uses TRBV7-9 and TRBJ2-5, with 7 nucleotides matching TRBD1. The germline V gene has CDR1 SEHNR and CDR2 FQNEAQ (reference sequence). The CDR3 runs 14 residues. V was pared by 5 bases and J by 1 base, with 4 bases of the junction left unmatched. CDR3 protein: CASSSHRGQETQYF. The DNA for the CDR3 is TGTGCCAGCAGCAGCCACAGGGGCCAAGAGACCCAGTACTTC. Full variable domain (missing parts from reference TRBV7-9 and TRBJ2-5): DTGVSQNPRHKITKRGQNVTFRCDPISEHNRLYWYRQTLGQGPEFLTYFQNEAQLEKSRLLSDRFSAERPKGSFSTLEIQRTEQGDSAMYLCASSSHRGQETQYFGPGTRLLVL.

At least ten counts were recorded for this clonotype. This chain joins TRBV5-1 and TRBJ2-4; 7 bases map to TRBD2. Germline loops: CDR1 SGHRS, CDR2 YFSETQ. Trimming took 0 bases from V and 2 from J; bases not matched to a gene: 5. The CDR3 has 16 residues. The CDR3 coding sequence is TGCGCCAGCAGCTTGGGTGGACTAGAAACCAAAAACATTCAGTACTTC. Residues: CASSLGGLETKNIQYF. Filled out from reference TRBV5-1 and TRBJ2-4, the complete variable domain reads KAGVTQTPRYLIKTRGQQVTLSCSPISGHRSVSWYQQTPGQGLQFLFEYFSETQRNKGNFPGRFSGRQFSNSRSEMNVSTLELGDSALYLCASSLGGLETKNIQYFGAGTRLSVL.

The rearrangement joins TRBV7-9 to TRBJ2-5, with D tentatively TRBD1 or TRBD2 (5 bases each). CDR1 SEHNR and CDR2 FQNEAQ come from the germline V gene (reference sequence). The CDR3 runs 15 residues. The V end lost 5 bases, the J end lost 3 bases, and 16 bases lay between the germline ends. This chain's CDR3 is CASSITAGTKETQYF. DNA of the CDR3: TGTGCCAGCAGCATAACCGCCGGGACGAAAGAGACCCAGTACTTC.

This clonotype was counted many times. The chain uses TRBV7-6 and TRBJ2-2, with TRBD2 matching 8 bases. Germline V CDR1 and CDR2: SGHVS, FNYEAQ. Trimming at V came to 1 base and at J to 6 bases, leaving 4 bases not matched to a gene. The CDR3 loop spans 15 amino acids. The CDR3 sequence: CASSLDSGVSGELFF. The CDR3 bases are TGTGCCAGCAGCTTAGATAGCGGGGTCTCCGGGGAGCTGTTTTTT. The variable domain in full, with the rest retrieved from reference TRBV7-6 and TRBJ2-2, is GAGVSQSPRYKVTKRGQDVALRCDPISGHVSLYWYRQALGQGPEFLTYFNYEAQQDKSGLPNDRFSAERPEGSISTLTIQRTEQRDSAMYRCASSLDSGVSGELFFGEGSRLTVL.

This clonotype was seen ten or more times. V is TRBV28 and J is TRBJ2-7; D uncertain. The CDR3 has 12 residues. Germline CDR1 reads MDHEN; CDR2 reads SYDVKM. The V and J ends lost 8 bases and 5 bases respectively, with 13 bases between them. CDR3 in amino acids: CASAGFLDEQYF. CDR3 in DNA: TGTGCCAGCGCTGGCTTCCTGGACGAGCAGTACTTC.

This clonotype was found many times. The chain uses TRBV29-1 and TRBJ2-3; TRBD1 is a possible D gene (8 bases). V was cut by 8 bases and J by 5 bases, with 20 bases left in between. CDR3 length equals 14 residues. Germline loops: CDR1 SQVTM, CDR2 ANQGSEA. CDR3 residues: CSTTGGVSLDTQYF. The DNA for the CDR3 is TGCAGCACTACAGGGGGGGTGAGCTTAGATACGCAGTATTTT.

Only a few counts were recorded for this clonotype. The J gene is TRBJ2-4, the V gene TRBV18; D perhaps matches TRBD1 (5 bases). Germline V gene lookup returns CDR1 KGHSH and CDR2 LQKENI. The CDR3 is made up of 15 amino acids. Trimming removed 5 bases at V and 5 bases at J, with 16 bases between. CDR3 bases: TGTGCCAGCTCAAATGCAGGGCGCGGTCAAAACATTCAGTACTTC. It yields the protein CASSNAGRGQNIQYF.

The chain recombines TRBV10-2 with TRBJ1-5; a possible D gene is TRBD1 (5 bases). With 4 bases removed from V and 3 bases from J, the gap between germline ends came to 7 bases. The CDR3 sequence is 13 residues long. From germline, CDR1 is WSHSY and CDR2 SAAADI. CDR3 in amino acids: CASSGGANQPQHF. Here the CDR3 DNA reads TGCGCCAGCAGTGGAGGGGCCAATCAGCCCCAGCATTTT.

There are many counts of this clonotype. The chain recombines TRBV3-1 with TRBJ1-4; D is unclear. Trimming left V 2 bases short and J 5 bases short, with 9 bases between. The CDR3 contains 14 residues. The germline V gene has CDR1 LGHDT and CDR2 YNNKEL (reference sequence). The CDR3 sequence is CASSQRETNEKLFF. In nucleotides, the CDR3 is TGTGCCAGCAGCCAAAGGGAAACCAATGAAAAACTGTTTTTT.

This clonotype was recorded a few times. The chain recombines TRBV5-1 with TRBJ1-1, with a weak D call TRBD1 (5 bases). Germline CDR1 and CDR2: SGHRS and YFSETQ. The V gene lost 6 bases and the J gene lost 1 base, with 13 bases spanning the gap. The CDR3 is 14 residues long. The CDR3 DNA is TGCGCCAGCACCACCGGACATTCGAACACTGAAGCTTTCTTT. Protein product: CASTTGHSNTEAFF. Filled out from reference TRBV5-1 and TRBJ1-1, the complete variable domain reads KAGVTQTPRYLIKTRGQQVTLSCSPISGHRSVSWYQQTPGQGLQFLFEYFSETQRNKGNFPGRFSGRQFSNSRSEMNVSTLELGDSALYLCASTTGHSNTEAFFGQGTRLTVV.

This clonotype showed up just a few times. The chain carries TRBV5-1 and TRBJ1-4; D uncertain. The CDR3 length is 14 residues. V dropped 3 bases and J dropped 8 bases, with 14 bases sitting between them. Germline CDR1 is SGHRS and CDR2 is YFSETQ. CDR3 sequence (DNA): TGCGCCAGCAGCTCCGACCTTCCTCGGGAAAAACTGTTTTTT. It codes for CASSSDLPREKLFF.

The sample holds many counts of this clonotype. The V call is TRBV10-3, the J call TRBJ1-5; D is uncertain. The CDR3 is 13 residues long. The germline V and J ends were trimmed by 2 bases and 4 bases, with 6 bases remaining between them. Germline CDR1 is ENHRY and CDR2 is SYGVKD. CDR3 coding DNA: TGTGCCATCAGTGAGGAGCCTAATCAGCCCCAGCATTTT. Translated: CAISEEPNQPQHF.

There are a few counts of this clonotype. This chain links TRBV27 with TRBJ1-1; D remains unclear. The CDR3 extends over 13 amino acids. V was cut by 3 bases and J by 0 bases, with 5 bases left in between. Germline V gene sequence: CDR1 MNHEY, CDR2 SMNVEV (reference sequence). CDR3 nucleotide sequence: TGTGCCAGCAGTTTCGAGCTGAACACTGAAGCTTTCTTT. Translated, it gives CASSFELNTEAFF.